Given below is one T cell receptor beta chain in context. Its target is not known. The data were obtained in a study of T cell repertoires in cytomegalovirus infection. Study in general: CMV epitopes that were recently identified and HLA-C-restricted were used alongside well-studied HLA-B-restricted ones. Based on public TCR beta signatures, there were indications of CMV infection and of a matching HLA type.

Study observations and caveats: HLA-C-restricted CMV-specific TCR beta clonotypes prevailed in the ex vivo response.

A single record per CDR3 protein comes from TCRdb applying MiXCR to the reads. The table lists a few hundred thousand distinct CDR3 sequences, roughly 46% of them singletons, with around 44% in the top ten. Sequencing was performed on cultured PBMCs, taken from culture after CMV antigen stimulation. The clonotype originates from a human donor in good health (CMV status not recorded). Some clones in this sample may be carry-over from other donors' samples.

The CDR3 DNA follows: TGTGCCAGCAGTGAGAGGGGACAGGCCCCGAACACTGAAGCTTTCTTT. Translating gives CASSERGQAPNTEAFF. The chain combines TRBV6-1 with TRBJ1-1, with 8 positions matching TRBD1. The J segment lost 1 base and the V segment lost 3 bases, leaving 7 bases of the junction unmatched. The V gene's germline CDR1 is MNHNS and CDR2 SASEGT. The length of the CDR3 is 16 residues.